Below are 19 T cell receptor beta chains sequenced from a single sample in a study of blood T cells in healthy people across ages. Then a second PCR, running about 7 to 11 cycles, was carried out with a sample-barcoded 5' primer and a J-beta primer mix. A single record per CDR3 protein comes from TCRdb applying MiXCR to the 5' RACE reads. The sample yields hundreds of thousands of distinct CDR3 sequences, less than 45% seen once. The specimen was blood. Receptors originate from a man at least 80 years old in good health.

This clonotype has only a few counts. The chain links TRBV9 to TRBJ2-7, with D perhaps given as TRBD1 or TRBD2 (5 bases each). Trimming took 0 bases from V and 3 from J, leaving 13 bases between them. The CDR3 consists of 15 residues. The V gene's germline CDR1 is SGDLS and CDR2 YYNGEE. Here the CDR3 DNA reads TGTGCCAGCAGCGTAGACCAGGGAGCCAACTACGAGCAGTACTTC. This encodes CASSVDQGANYEQYF.

Only a few counts were recorded for this clonotype. The chain is built from TRBV10-3 and TRBJ2-7, with D possibly TRBD2 on 5 matching bases. Trimming cost V 4 bases and J 5 bases, with 24 bases left between them. Germline-derived CDR1 and CDR2 are ENHRY and SYGVKD. The CDR3 totals 17 residues. This CDR3 is CAISGPDKRGLSDEQYF. CDR3 DNA: TGTGCCATCAGTGGCCCAGACAAGCGAGGCCTTAGCGACGAGCAGTACTTC.

The rearrangement uses TRBV10-1 and TRBJ2-7; tentative D call: TRBD2 (6 bases). The last part of the DNA fits TRBJ2-5 better; the J call may be wrong. The length of the CDR3 is 14 residues. In germline, CDR1 is WNHNN, CDR2 SYGVQD (reference sequence). CDR3 loop: CASSDGGRGETQYF. DNA of the CDR3: TGCGCCAGCAGTGATGGAGGGAGAGGAGAGACCCAGTACTTC.

A word on this clonotype: Possible read error: a much larger clone is one base away. The V call is TRBV6-2 or TRBV6-3, the J call TRBJ2-7; the match to TRBD2 covers 7 bases. The CDR3 contains 15 residues. In germline, CDR1 is MNHEY, CDR2 SVGEGT. J gave up 7 bases and V 4 bases, and 13 bases lay outside the gene matches. As DNA, the CDR3 is TGTGCCAGCAGTTCCCCGGGACTAAAAGAAGCTGAGCAGTACTTC. Its translation: CASSSPGLKEAEQYF.

This rearrangement joins TRBV20-1 to TRBJ2-7, with 9 positions matching TRBD2. Looked up from germline, CDR1 is DFQATT and CDR2 is SNEGSKA (reference sequence). The CDR3 length is 14 residues. J lost 4 bases, V lost 3 bases, and 7 bases had no gene match. The CDR3 sequence: CSASGVTSGYEQYF. DNA of the CDR3: TGCAGTGCTAGTGGAGTTACTAGCGGGTACGAGCAGTACTTC.

This clonotype appeared a few times. The chain is built from TRBV7-2 and TRBJ2-7; 7 bases map to TRBD2. The CDR3 runs to 15 residues. V gave up 2 bases and J gave up 3 bases; unmatched junction bases: 7. Germline V gene lookup returns CDR1 SGHTA and CDR2 FQGNSA. The CDR3 bases are TGTGCCAGCAGCTTACTCAGGGAGGGATACTACGAGCAGTACTTC. Translating it yields CASSLLREGYYEQYF.

The V gene is TRBV12-3 or TRBV12-4, the J gene TRBJ1-1; D is perhaps TRBD1 (6 bases). The length of the CDR3 is 13 residues. Trimming stripped 11 bases from V and 4 bases from J, with 17 bases between. CDR3: CAGIAQGRTEAFF. DNA of the CDR3: TGTGCCGGCATTGCTCAGGGGCGCACTGAAGCTTTCTTT.

The V gene is TRBV7-2, the J gene TRBJ2-1; 10 positions agree with TRBD2. The CDR3 length is 17 residues. CDR1 is SGHTA, CDR2 FQGNSA, per germline. The V segment lost 5 bases and the J segment 5 bases; nucleotides outside the gene matches: 12. CDR3 coding DNA: TGTGCCAGCAGCACACGCCAGCGGGGGGGCCCAAACAATGAGCAGTTCTTC. This translates into CASSTRQRGGPNNEQFF.

The gene calls are TRBV6-5 and TRBJ2-5, with TRBD2 matching over 7 bases. The J segment lost 7 bases and the V segment lost 6 bases, leaving 11 bases of the junction unmatched. This CDR3 has 14 residues. CDR1 and CDR2 (germline): MNHEY, SVGAGI. CDR3 nucleotide sequence: TGTGCCAGCAGCTATAGGGACTACCGGACGACCCAGTACTTC. Protein: CASSYRDYRTTQYF.

This clonotype was seen more than once but under ten times. The V gene is TRBV5-5, the J gene TRBJ2-5; D tentatively fits TRBD1 or TRBD2 (5 bases each). V was cut by 4 bases and J by 1 base, with 17 bases left in between. This CDR3 has 16 residues. The germline gives CDR1 SGHKS, CDR2 YYEKEE (reference sequence). CDR3 region: CASSAGGQIGQETQYF. The CDR3 DNA sequence: TGTGCCAGCAGCGCTGGGGGTCAGATCGGCCAAGAGACCCAGTACTTC. The complete variable domain, with remaining parts taken from reference TRBV5-5 and TRBJ2-5, reads DAGVTQSPTHLIKTRGQQVTLRCSPISGHKSVSWYQQVLGQGPQFIFQYYEKEERGRGNFPDRFSARQFPNYSSELNVNALLLGDSALYLCASSAGGQIGQETQYFGPGTRLLVL.

V and J are TRBV9 and TRBJ2-1, with D hard to call. V was clipped by 4 bases and J by 12 bases, with 32 bases between them. From germline, CDR1 is SGDLS and CDR2 YYNGEE. The CDR3 is 18 residues long. The CDR3 bases are TGTGCCAGCAGCTCCTCTTCATGGATACCTAGTGGTACAGATACGCAGTTCTTC. Protein: CASSSSSWIPSGTDTQFF.

The rearrangement uses TRBV29-1 and TRBJ2-6, with a tentative D call TRBD1 (5 bases). Germline V gene data show CDR1 as SQVTM and CDR2 as ANQGSEA. The CDR3 sequence is 13 residues long. With 4 bases removed from V and 2 bases from J, the gap between germline ends came to 6 bases. CDR3: CSVAGPGANVLTF. The CDR3 DNA sequence: TGCAGCGTTGCAGGGCCTGGGGCCAACGTCCTGACTTTC.

The rearrangement uses TRBV20-1 and TRBJ2-1; the D gene could be TRBD1 or TRBD2 (6 bases each). Trimming pared 4 bases from V and 9 bases from J, leaving 16 bases between. This CDR3 is 13 amino acids long. Germline V gene sequence: CDR1 DFQATT, CDR2 SNEGSKA (reference sequence). The CDR3 here is CSAMSGRGVEQFF. The CDR3 nucleotides read TGCAGTGCTATGTCAGGAAGGGGGGTTGAGCAGTTCTTC.

This clonotype has more than one count but fewer than ten. V usage is TRBV20-1 and J usage is TRBJ2-5; TRBD2 aligns across 10 bases. The V gene's germline CDR1 is DFQATT and CDR2 SNEGSKA (reference sequence). J gave up 3 bases and V 3 bases, and 16 bases lay outside the gene matches. The CDR3 loop spans 18 amino acids. The CDR3 protein is CSARFLASGGLSEETQYF. CDR3 sequence (DNA): TGCAGTGCTAGGTTTTTGGCTAGCGGGGGCCTTTCTGAAGAGACCCAGTACTTC.

CDR3 loop: CASALRGDSFSYEQYF. Written as DNA, the CDR3 is TGTGCCAGCGCACTGAGGGGGGACAGCTTCTCCTACGAGCAGTACTTC. The chain couples TRBV5-8 to TRBJ2-7; perhaps TRBD1 as D (7 bases). CDR1 is SGHTS and CDR2 is YDEGEE in the germline V gene. The V end was cut by 7 bases, the J end by 0 bases, with 20 bases between. The length of the CDR3 is 16 residues.

A word on this clonotype: A much larger clone differs by one base, so this may be a read error. The CDR3 sequence: CAISLTSGGTDTQYF. In DNA form, the CDR3 reads TGTGCCATCAGCTTAACTAGCGGGGGCACAGATACGCAGTATTTT. The chain links TRBV7-2 to TRBJ2-3, with 10 bases matching TRBD2. CDR3 size: 15 residues. Per germline, CDR1 SGHTA and CDR2 FQGNSA.

This clonotype was seen a handful of times. A much larger clone differs by one base, so this may be a read error. The genes are TRBV6-2 or TRBV6-3 and TRBJ2-5; 11 bases match TRBD2. The V gene's germline CDR1 is MNHEY and CDR2 SVGEGT. J gave up 11 bases and V 5 bases, and 10 bases lay outside the gene matches. The CDR3 is made up of 14 amino acids. The CDR3 region has the DNA TGTGCCAGCAGTGATAGCGGGAGGGCTGGTGAGCAGTACTTC. Its protein is CASSDSGRAGEQYF.

This clonotype showed up just a few times. The chain joins TRBV27 to TRBJ2-3; tentative D call: TRBD2 (6 bases). V was pared by 10 bases and J by 4 bases, with 15 bases between. Looked up from germline, CDR1 is MNHEY and CDR2 is SMNVEV (reference sequence). This CDR3 is 13 amino acids long. CDR3 sequence (DNA): TGTGCCACACGGGAGTTTGGGGCAGATACGCAGTATTTT. It is translated as CATREFGADTQYF.

The genes are TRBV7-8 and TRBJ1-5; D might be TRBD1 (5 bases). CDR3 length: 13 residues. V was shortened by 0 bases and J by 8 bases, with 8 bases between the two germline ends. The germline gives CDR1 SGHVS, CDR2 FQNEAQ. The CDR3 here is CASSLARGEPQHF. The DNA of the CDR3 is TGTGCCAGCAGCTTAGCGCGGGGGGAGCCCCAGCATTTT.